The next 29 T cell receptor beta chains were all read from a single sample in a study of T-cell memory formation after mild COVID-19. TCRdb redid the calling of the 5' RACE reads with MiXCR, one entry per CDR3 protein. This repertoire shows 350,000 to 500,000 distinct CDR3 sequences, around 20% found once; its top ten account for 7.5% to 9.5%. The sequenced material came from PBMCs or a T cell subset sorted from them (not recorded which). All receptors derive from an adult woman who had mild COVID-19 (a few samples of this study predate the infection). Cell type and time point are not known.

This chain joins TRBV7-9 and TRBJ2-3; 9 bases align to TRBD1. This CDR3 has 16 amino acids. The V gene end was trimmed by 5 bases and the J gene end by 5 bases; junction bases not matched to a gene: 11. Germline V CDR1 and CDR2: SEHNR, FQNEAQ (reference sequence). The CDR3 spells CASSNAWDRVGDTQYF. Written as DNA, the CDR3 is TGTGCCAGCAGCAACGCTTGGGACAGGGTAGGAGATACGCAGTATTTT.

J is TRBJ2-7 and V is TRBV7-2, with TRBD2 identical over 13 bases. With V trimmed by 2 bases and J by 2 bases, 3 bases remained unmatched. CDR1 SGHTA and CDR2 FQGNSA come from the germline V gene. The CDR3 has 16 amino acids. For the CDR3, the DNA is TGTGCCAGCAGCTTAACGACTAGCGGGGGGACCTACGAGCAGTACTTC. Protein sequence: CASSLTTSGGTYEQYF.

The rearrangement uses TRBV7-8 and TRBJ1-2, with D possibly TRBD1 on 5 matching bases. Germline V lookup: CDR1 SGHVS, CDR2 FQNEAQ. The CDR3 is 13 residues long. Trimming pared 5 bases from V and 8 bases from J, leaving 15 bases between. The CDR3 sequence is CASSPRTGRGYTF. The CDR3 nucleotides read TGTGCCAGCAGCCCAAGAACGGGGCGCGGCTACACCTTC.

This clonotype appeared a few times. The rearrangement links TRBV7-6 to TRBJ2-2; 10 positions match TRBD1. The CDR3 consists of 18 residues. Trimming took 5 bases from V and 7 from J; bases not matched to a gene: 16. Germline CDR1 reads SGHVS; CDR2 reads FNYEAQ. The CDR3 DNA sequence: TGTGCCAGCAGCACCCCAAGCTATCGACAGGGGGCTGACGGGGAGCTGTTTTTT. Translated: CASSTPSYRQGADGELFF.

In DNA form, the CDR3 reads TGCAGCGCCTTACACTGGGCACCCGGACTAGCGGCCAGCTACGAGCAGTACTTC. Protein product: CSALHWAPGLAASYEQYF. The chain employs TRBV29-1 and TRBJ2-7, with TRBD2 matching over 10 bases. Germline CDR1 is SQVTM and CDR2 is ANQGSEA. CDR3 length equals 18 residues. The junction had 21 bases not matched to a gene; V was cut back by 7 bases and J by 3 bases.

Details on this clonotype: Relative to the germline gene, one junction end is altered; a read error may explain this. The CDR3 nucleotides are TGTGCCAGCAGTTACAGACAGAGGATGGCGAAACTGTCTTTT. This translates into CASSYRQRMAKLSF. The gene calls are TRBV6-5 and TRBJ1-4, with D perhaps matching TRBD1 (5 bases). The CDR3 is 14 amino acids. CDR1 and CDR2 from the germline V gene are MNHEY and SVGAGI.

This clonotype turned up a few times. The CDR3 DNA sequence: TGTGCCACCAGCAGACAGGGGAACACAGATACGCAGTATTTT. This translates into CATSRQGNTDTQYF. V is TRBV15 and J is TRBJ2-3; D is perhaps TRBD1 (6 bases). Trimming removed 2 bases from V and 2 bases from J, with 8 bases in between. CDR1 is LNHNV, CDR2 YYDKDF, per germline (reference sequence). This CDR3 has 14 residues.

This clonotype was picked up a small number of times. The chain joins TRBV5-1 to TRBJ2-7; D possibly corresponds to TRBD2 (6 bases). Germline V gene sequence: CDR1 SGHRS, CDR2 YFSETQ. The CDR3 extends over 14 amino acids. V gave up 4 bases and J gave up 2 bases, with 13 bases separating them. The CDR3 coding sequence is TGCGCCAGCAGCCTTAGGACTACTACCTACGAGCAGTACTTC. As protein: CASSLRTTTYEQYF.

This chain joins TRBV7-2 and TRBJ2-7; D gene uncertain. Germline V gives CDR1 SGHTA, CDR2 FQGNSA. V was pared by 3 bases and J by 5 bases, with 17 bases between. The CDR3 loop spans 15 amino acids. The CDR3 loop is CASSFGRSSFNEQYF. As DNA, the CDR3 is TGTGCCAGCAGCTTCGGCAGGAGTTCGTTTAACGAGCAGTACTTC. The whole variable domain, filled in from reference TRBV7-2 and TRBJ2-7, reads GAGVSQSPSNKVTEKGKDVELRCDPISGHTALYWYRQSLGQGLEFLIYFQGNSAPDKSGLPSDRFSAERTGGSVSTLTIQRTQQEDSAVYLCASSFGRSSFNEQYFGPGTRLTVT.

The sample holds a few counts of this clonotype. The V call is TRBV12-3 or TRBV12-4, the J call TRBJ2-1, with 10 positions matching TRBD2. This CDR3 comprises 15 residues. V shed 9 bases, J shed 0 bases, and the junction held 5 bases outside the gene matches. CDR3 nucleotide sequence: TGTGCCAGATATAGCGGGGGGAGCTCCTACAATGAGCAGTTCTTC. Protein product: CARYSGGSSYNEQFF.

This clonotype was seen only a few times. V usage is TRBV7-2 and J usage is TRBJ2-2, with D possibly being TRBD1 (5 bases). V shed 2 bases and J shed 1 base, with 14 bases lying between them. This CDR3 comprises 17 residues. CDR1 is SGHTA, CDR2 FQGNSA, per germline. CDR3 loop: CASSLPRQLRNTGELFF. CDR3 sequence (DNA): TGTGCCAGCAGCTTACCCAGACAGCTTAGGAACACCGGGGAGCTGTTTTTT.

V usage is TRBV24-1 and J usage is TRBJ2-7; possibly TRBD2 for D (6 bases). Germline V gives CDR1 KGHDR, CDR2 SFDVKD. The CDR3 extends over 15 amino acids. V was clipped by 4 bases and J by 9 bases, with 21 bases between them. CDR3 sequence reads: CATSDSGTPSLAQYF. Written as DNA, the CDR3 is TGTGCCACCAGTGACTCCGGGACTCCCTCGCTTGCGCAGTACTTC.

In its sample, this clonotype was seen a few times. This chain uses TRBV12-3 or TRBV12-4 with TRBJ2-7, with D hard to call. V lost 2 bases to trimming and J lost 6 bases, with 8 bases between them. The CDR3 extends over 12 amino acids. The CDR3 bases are TGTGCCAGCAGTTTATCGGCGAGCGAGCAGTACTTC. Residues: CASSLSASEQYF.

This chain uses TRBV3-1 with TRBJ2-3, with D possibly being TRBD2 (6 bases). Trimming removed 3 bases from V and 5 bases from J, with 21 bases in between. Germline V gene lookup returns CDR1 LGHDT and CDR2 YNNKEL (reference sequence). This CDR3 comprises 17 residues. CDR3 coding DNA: TGTGCCAGCAGCCACGAACTAGCCCCGGGTTCGGGAGATACGCAGTATTTT. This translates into CASSHELAPGSGDTQYF.

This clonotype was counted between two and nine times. The CDR3 sequence is CASSARQGRYSNQPQHF. In DNA form, the CDR3 reads TGTGCCAGCAGCGCAAGACAGGGCCGTTATAGCAATCAGCCCCAGCATTTT. V is TRBV7-2 and J is TRBJ1-5, with 7 bases that match TRBD1. The CDR3 totals 17 residues. CDR1 is SGHTA and CDR2 is FQGNSA in the germline V gene. J lost 0 bases, V lost 5 bases, and 10 bases had no gene match.

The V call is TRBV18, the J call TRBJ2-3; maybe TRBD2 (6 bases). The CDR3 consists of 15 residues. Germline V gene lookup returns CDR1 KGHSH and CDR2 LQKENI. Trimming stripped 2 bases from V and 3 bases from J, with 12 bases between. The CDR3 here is CASSPITGETDTQYF. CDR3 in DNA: TGTGCCAGCTCACCAATTACGGGAGAGACAGATACGCAGTATTTT. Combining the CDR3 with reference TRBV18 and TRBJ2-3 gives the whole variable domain NAGVMQNPRHLVRRRGQEARLRCSPMKGHSHVYWYRQLPEEGLKFMVYLQKENIIDESGMPKERFSAEFPKEGPSILRIQQVVRGDSAAYFCASSPITGETDTQYFGPGTRLTVL.

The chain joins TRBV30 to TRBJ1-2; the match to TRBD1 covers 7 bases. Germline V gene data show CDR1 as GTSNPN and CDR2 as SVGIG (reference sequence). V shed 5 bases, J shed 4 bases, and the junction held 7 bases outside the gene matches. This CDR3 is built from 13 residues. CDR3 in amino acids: CAWSPGGAYGYTF. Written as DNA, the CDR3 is TGTGCCTGGTCCCCAGGGGGGGCCTATGGCTACACCTTC.

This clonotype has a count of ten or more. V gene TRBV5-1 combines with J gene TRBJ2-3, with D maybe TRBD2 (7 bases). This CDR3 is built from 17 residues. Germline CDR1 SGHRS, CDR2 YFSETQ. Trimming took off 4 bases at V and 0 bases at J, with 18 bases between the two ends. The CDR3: CASSPSRGGVSTDTQYF. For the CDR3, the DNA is TGCGCCAGCAGCCCCTCGAGGGGGGGGGTTAGCACAGATACGCAGTATTTT.

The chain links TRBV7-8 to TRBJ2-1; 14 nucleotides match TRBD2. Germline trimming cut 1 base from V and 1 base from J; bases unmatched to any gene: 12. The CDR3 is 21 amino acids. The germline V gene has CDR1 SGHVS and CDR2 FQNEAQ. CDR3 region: CASSLVRGGLAGGSSYNEQFF. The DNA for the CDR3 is TGTGCCAGCAGCTTAGTCCGGGGAGGACTAGCGGGAGGATCATCCTACAATGAGCAGTTCTTC.

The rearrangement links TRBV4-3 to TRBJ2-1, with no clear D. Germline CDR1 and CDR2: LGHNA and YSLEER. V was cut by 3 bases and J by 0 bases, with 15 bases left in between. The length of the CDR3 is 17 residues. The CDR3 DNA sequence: TGCGCCAGCAGCCAGCCGACAAGGAGCTTCTCCTACAATGAGCAGTTCTTC. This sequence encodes CASSQPTRSFSYNEQFF.

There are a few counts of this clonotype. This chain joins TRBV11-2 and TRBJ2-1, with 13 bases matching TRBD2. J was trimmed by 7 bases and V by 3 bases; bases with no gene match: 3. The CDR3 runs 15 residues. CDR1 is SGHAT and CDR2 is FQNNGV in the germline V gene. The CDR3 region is CASSLGLAGRNEQFF. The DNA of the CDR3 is TGTGCCAGCAGCTTGGGACTAGCGGGGCGAAATGAGCAGTTCTTC.

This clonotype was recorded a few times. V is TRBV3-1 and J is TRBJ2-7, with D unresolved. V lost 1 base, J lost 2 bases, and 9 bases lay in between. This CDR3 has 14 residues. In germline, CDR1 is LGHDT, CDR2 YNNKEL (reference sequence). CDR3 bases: TGTGCCAGCAGCCAAGGTGGGAACACCTACGAGCAGTACTTC. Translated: CASSQGGNTYEQYF.

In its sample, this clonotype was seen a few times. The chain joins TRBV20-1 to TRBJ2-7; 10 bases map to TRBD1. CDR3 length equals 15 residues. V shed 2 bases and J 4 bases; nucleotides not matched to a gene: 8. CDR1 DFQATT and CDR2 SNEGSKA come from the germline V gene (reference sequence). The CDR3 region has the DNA TGCAGTGCTAGAAGGGCTACGGACAGGGGGTACGAGCAGTACTTC. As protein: CSARRATDRGYEQYF.

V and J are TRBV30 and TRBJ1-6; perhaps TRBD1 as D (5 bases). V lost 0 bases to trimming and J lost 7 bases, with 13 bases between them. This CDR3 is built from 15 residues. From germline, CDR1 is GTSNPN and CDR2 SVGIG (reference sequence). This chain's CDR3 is CAWSVLSGNNSPLHF. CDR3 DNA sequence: TGTGCCTGGAGTGTACTATCAGGGAACAATTCACCCCTCCACTTT.

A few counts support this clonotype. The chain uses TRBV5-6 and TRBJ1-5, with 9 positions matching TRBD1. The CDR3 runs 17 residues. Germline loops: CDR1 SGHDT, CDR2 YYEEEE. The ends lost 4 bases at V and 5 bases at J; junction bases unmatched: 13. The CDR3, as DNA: TGTGCCAGCAGCGACTGGGCCGGGACAGGGTTGGATCAGCCCCAGCATTTT. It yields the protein CASSDWAGTGLDQPQHF.

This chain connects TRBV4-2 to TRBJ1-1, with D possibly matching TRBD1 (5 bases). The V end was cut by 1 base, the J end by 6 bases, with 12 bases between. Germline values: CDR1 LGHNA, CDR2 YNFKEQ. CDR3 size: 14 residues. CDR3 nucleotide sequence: TGTGCCAGCAGCCAAGTAGACAGCGTCCCTGAAGCTTTCTTT. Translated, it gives CASSQVDSVPEAFF.

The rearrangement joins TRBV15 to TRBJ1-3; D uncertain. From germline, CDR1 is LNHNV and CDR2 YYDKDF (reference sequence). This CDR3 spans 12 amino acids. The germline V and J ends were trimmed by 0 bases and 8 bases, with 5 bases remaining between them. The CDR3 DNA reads TGTGCCACCAGCAGAGATTTAGACACCATATATTTT. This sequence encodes CATSRDLDTIYF.

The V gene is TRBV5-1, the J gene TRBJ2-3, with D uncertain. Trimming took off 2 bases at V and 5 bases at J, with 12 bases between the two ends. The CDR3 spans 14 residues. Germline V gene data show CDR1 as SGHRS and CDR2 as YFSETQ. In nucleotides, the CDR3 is TGCGCCAGCAGCTTAGAGCCCAAGGGAGATACGCAGTATTTT. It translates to CASSLEPKGDTQYF.

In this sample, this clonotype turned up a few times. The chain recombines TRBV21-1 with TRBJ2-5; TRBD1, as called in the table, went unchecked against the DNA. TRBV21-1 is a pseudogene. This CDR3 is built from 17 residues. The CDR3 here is CASSKFFRDRLEETQYF. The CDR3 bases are TGTGCCAGCAGCAAATTCTTCCGGGACCGCCTAGAAGAGACCCAGTACTTC.